This T cell receptor (beta chain) appears in the sequencing data of a study of cytomegalovirus exposure and HLA in healthy donors. Study findings and constraints: Accurate prediction of HLA-A and HLA-B alleles (for most subjects) was reportedly achieved from TCR beta sequences. Analysis was carried out at a later point, and it linked a missense DCLRE1C variant to TCR beta V- and J-gene trimming.

The primer mix had 60 Vbeta and 13 Jbeta primers. Here immunoSEQ multiplex PCR was the method, and the copy in TCRdb shows in-frame clones only, minus some. This repertoire includes approximately 110,000 clones. Healthy individuals who donated bone marrow served as the donors. To note about this clone: The antigen is not known.

The TCR sequence derives from a man in his fifties in good health and CMV-seronegative. Sample: PBMCs.

In DNA, the CDR3 is TGTGCCAGTCTCCGACAGGGAAACTATGGCTACACCTTC. This sequence encodes CASLRQGNYGYTF. The V and J genes are TRBV19 and TRBJ1-2, with 7 bases fitting TRBD1. V gave up 8 bases and J gave up 2 bases; unmatched junction bases: 5. The CDR3 covers 13 residues. Germline V gene data show CDR1 as LNHDA and CDR2 as SQIVND (reference sequence).